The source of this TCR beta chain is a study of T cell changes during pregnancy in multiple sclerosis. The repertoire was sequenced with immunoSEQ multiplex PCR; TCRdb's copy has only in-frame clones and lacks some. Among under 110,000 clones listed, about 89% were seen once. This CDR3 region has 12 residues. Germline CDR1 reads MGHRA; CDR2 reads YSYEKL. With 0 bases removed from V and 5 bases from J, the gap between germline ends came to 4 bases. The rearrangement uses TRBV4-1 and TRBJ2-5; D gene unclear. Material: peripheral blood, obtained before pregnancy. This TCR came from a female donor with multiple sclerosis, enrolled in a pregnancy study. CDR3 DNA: TGCGCCAGCAGCCAAGATCGTGAGACCCAGTACTTC. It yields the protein CASSQDRETQYF.